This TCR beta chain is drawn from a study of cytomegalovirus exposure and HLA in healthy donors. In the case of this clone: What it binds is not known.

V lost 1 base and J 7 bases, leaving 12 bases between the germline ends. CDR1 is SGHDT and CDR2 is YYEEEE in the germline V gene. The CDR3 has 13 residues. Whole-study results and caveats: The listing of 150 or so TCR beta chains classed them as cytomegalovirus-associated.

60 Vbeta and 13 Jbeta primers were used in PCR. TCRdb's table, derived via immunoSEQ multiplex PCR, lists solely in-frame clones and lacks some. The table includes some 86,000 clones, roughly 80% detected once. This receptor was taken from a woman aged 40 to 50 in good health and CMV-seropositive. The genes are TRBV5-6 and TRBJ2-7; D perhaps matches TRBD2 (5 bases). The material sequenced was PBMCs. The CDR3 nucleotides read TGTGCCAGCAGCTTGATTGGGAGAGGAGAGCAGTACTTC. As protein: CASSLIGRGEQYF.